The 10 T cell receptor beta chains below all came from one sample that was sequenced in a study of cytomegalovirus exposure and HLA in healthy donors. Use of 60 Vbeta and 13 Jbeta primers characterized the PCR. Generated by immunoSEQ multiplex PCR, the TCRdb table keeps only in-frame clones and is missing some. Reported are fewer than 100,000 clones; the ten largest clones contain roughly 1.5%. The sample comprised PBMCs. The receptors originated from a woman aged 55-69 years in good health and CMV-seronegative.

The V gene is TRBV5-1, the J gene TRBJ2-6; 9 bases are shared with TRBD1. Germline CDR1 is SGHRS and CDR2 is YFSETQ. The V and J ends lost 4 bases and 7 bases, in that order; junction bases with no gene match: 12. The CDR3 contains 17 residues. CDR3 amino acids: CASSGFVGTGYANVLTF. In DNA, the CDR3 is TGCGCCAGCAGCGGATTCGTCGGGACAGGGTATGCCAACGTCCTGACTTTC.

The chain joins TRBV19 to TRBJ2-3; 13 nucleotides line up with TRBD2. Trimming took 6 bases from V and 7 from J; bases not matched to a gene: 4. Germline V gene lookup returns CDR1 LNHDA and CDR2 SQIVND (reference sequence). The CDR3 is 14 residues long. CDR3 sequence reads: CASRPLAGGNTQYF. CDR3 nucleotides: TGTGCCAGTAGACCACTAGCGGGAGGGAATACGCAGTATTTT.

CDR3 in DNA: TGTGCCTGGAGTGGGACAGGGGGCAATTCTCAGCCCCAGCATTTT. As protein: CAWSGTGGNSQPQHF. J is TRBJ1-5 and V is TRBV30; 11 nucleotides agree with TRBD1. The CDR3 runs to 15 residues. The V segment lost 1 base and the J segment 6 bases; nucleotides outside the gene matches: 5. Germline V gene data show CDR1 as GTSNPN and CDR2 as SVGIG (reference sequence).

The J gene is TRBJ2-5, the V gene TRBV5-5; perhaps TRBD1 as D (5 bases). The CDR3 contains 11 residues. The germline V and J ends were trimmed by 1 base and 7 bases, with 5 bases remaining between them. Germline V gives CDR1 SGHKS, CDR2 YYEKEE (reference sequence). CDR3 DNA sequence: TGTGCCAGCAGCTTGCAGGGGACCCAGTACTTC. Protein: CASSLQGTQYF.

Here the CDR3 reads CASSLVGESTDTQYF. The CDR3 DNA is TGTGCCAGCAGCTTGGTTGGGGAGTCGACAGATACGCAGTATTTT. The J gene is TRBJ2-3, the V gene TRBV11-2; perhaps TRBD2 as D (5 bases). This CDR3 spans 15 amino acids. Germline CDR1 is SGHAT and CDR2 is FQNNGV. V lost 3 bases, J lost 3 bases, and 13 bases lay in between.

This sequence joins TRBV4-2 and TRBJ2-1, with TRBD2 matching over 10 bases. CDR1 is LGHNA and CDR2 is YNFKEQ in the germline V gene. CDR3 length equals 17 residues. Unmatched junction bases numbered 7, after V lost 0 bases and J lost 5 bases. The CDR3 loop reads CASSQEASGSTDNEQFF. The DNA for the CDR3 is TGTGCCAGCAGCCAAGAGGCTAGCGGGAGTACAGACAATGAGCAGTTCTTC.

The V call is TRBV27, the J call TRBJ2-1; 10 bases map to TRBD2. Germline-derived CDR1 and CDR2 are MNHEY and SMNVEV (reference sequence). This CDR3 is built from 17 residues. Unmatched junction bases numbered 13, after V lost 5 bases and J lost 6 bases. The CDR3 DNA follows: TGTGCCAGCAGTCCTGGGGATCTAGCGGGAGTATTCAATGAGCAGTTCTTC. Translated: CASSPGDLAGVFNEQFF.

CDR3 coding DNA: TGTGCCAGCTCACCTTGGGACAGAGGCGAGCAGTACTTC. Translation: CASSPWDRGEQYF. This rearrangement joins TRBV18 to TRBJ2-7; TRBD1 matches 7 bases. The CDR3 runs 13 residues. V lost 3 bases, J lost 6 bases, and 5 bases stayed unmatched. From germline, CDR1 is KGHSH and CDR2 LQKENI.

CDR3 loop: CASSLRGQSIARTDTQYF. The CDR3 DNA follows: TGTGCCAGCAGCTTAAGGGGACAGAGTATAGCACGCACAGATACGCAGTATTTT. The rearrangement uses TRBV11-3 and TRBJ2-3; TRBD1 agrees at 7 bases. The CDR3 totals 18 residues. Trimming took 2 bases from V and 1 from J; bases not matched to a gene: 12. CDR1 and CDR2 from the germline V gene are SGHNT and YENEEA.

The chain has TRBV5-1 and TRBJ2-1, with TRBD2 matching over 7 bases. After removal of 4 bases from V and 1 base from J, the junction contained 8 bases not matched to a gene. The CDR3 has 16 amino acids. The V gene's germline CDR1 is SGHRS and CDR2 YFSETQ. The CDR3 DNA reads as TGCGCCAGCAGCCGGGCGGCGGGAGCATCCTACAATGAGCAGTTCTTC. Translating it yields CASSRAAGASYNEQFF. Full variable domain (rest looked up from reference TRBV5-1 and TRBJ2-1): KAGVTQTPRYLIKTRGQQVTLSCSPISGHRSVSWYQQTPGQGLQFLFEYFSETQRNKGNFPGRFSGRQFSNSRSEMNVSTLELGDSALYLCASSRAAGASYNEQFFGPGTRLTVL.